Reported below is one T cell receptor beta chain. This entry comes from a study of shared clonotypes between healthy human individuals. Germline CDR1 is MDHEN and CDR2 is SYDVKM. The CDR3 is 15 residues long. Trimming took 4 bases from V and 5 from J, leaving 17 bases between them. Every subset's genomic DNA went evenly onto several immunoSEQ plates. Profiled with immunoSEQ multiplex PCR; TCRdb holds only in-frame clones, not every one. The sample yields about 2.2 million clones, more than 85% seen once. CD8 cells regarded as naive lacked CD45RO, were positively chosen for CCR7, and omitted terminally differentiated effector memory CD45RA+ cells.

Sequences were obtained from naive CD8+ T cells from PBMCs. V gene TRBV28 combines with J gene TRBJ2-5; D gene ambiguous. The source of this sequence is a young man in good health. Some clones in this sample may be carry-over from other donors' samples. CDR3 sequence (DNA): TGTGCCAGCAGTTCTCAGACACCCCCCGGGGAGACCCAGTACTTC. As protein: CASSSQTPPGETQYF.